The following is a T cell receptor (beta chain) sequence with its context. With 6 bases clipped from V and 5 bases from J, the junction kept 4 bases outside the gene matches. There are 15 residues in the CDR3. In germline, CDR1 is MNHEY, CDR2 SMNVEV (reference sequence). This sample stems from a study of blood T cell repertoires in COVID-19. Repertoires were generated with immunoSEQ multiplex PCR, while TCRdb's copy carries only in-frame clones and drops some. The sample has approximately 120,000 clones, roughly 80% seen once. The receptor was isolated from a human donor in a cohort sampled during active or convalescent COVID-19. The J gene is TRBJ2-1, the V gene TRBV27; 13 positions agree with TRBD2. Source material: peripheral blood. The CDR3 reads CASRKTSGRHNEQFF. In DNA form, the CDR3 reads TGTGCCAGCAGGAAGACTAGCGGGAGGCACAATGAGCAGTTCTTC.